This T cell receptor beta chain was sequenced in a study of blood T cell repertoires in COVID-19. TCRdb's copy holds only in-frame clones and misses some; the assay was immunoSEQ multiplex PCR. In the table there are around 300,000 clones, 90% to 95% of which are singletons. Material: peripheral blood. The TCR originated in a woman in her thirties with COVID-19, enrolled during active disease.

The CDR3 nucleotides read TGTGCCAGCAGCGATGGGACAGGCGAAGCGCCCCAGCATTTT. Translating it yields CASSDGTGEAPQHF. The rearrangement joins TRBV6-5 to TRBJ1-5, with 8 bases fitting TRBD1. This CDR3 contains 14 residues. Germline V gene data show CDR1 as MNHEY and CDR2 as SVGAGI. The V segment lost 6 bases and the J segment 9 bases; nucleotides outside the gene matches: 10.